This TCR beta chain was retrieved from a study of blood T cell repertoires in COVID-19. Looking at the study overall: The samples span acute and convalescent COVID-19 from the United States, Italy and Spain.

Per germline, CDR1 SGHRS and CDR2 YFSETQ. The CDR3 is made up of 14 amino acids. Trimming took off 0 bases at V and 0 bases at J, with 4 bases between the two ends. Under the authors' procedure: Reference gene primer amplification gave nucleated cell count estimates. The protocol was immunoSEQ multiplex PCR, while the TCRdb copy is restricted to in-frame clones and leaves out a portion. V and J calls plus clone size are reproduced from that table; the DNA served to infer D and trimming. The data contain under 200,000 clones, about 88% of them singletons. In this sample, this clone turned up once. The chain carries TRBV5-1 and TRBJ2-1; D gene ambiguous. The origin of this receptor is an elderly woman with acute or convalescent COVID-19. Sequenced: peripheral blood. As DNA, the CDR3 is TGCGCCAGCAGCTTGGATAGCTCCTACAATGAGCAGTTCTTC. Encoded protein: CASSLDSSYNEQFF.